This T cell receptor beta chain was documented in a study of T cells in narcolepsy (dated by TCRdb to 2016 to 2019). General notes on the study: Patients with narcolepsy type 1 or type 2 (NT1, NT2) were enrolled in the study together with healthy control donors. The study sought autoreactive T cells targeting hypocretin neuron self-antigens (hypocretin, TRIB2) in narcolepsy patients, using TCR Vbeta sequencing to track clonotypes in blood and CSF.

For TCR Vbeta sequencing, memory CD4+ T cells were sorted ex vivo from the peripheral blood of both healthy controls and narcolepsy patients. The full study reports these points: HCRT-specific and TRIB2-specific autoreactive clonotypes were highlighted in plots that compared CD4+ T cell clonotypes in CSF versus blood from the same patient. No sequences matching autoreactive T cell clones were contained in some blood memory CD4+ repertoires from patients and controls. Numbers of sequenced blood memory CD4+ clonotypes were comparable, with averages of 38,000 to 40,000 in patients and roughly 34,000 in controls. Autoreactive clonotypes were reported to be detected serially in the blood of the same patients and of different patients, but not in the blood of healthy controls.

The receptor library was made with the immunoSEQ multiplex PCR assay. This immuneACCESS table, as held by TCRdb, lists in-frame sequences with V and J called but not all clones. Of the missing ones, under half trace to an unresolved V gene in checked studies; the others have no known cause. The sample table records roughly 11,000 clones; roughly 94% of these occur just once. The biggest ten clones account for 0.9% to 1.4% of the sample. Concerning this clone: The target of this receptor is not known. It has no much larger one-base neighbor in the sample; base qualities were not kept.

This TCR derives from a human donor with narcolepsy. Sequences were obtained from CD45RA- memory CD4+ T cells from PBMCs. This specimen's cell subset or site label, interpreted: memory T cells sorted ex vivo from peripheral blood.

The bases are TGTGCCAGCAGTTACTCGAGGGGGGAGACTGAAGCTTTCTTT. Translated, this gives CASSYSRGETEAFF. The rearrangement joined TRBV6-5 to TRBJ1-1; the D segment could be TRBD1, given 6 matching bases. In the germline V gene, CDR1 corresponds to MNHEY and CDR2 to SVGAGI. Measured from the cysteine to the phenylalanine, the CDR3 is 14 residues long. CDR3 DNA only is kept here, 42 bases in frame from base 1. V is shortened by 0 bases, J by 5 bases, and the region joining them spans 10 bases.